This T cell receptor (beta chain) was obtained from a study of post-analysis software for immune sequencing data. Study at large: Relapsing-remitting, secondary progressive and progressive-relapsing courses of multiple sclerosis were included.

This clonotype came up once. Its antigen is not identified. This sequence may be a read error, since a much larger clone differs from it by one base. CDR1 DFQATT and CDR2 SNEGSKA come from the germline V gene (reference sequence). This CDR3 spans 17 amino acids. Study-wide findings and caveats: Controls had lower frequencies than patients of 4 or 5 TRBV segments, which included TRBV5-6, TRBV5-1 and TRBV20-1. Significantly lower normalized Chao1 diversity was found in patients with multiple sclerosis relative to controls. Analysis by F measure revealed that same-batch samples clustered strongly together.

Unique molecular identifiers were built into the TCR beta cDNA libraries. Input amounts of about 0.95 to 10 million T cells were used. These gave 500,000 or so cDNA molecules, so each molecule approximated one T cell. One entry per CDR3 protein results from TCRdb running MiXCR on the PCR reads. The data contain over 150,000 distinct CDR3 sequences, 25% to 35% of them seen just once; the ten biggest clones take up about 1.6%. Sequencing was carried out using blood. The rearrangement joins TRBV20-1 to TRBJ2-7; 8 bases fit TRBD2. This TCR derives from a girl aged 5 to 17 with multiple sclerosis. CDR3 loop: CSARDRASGYPRYERYF. CDR3 sequence (DNA): TGCAGTGCTAGAGATCGGGCTAGCGGGTATCCCAGGTACGAGCGGTACTTC.